Listed here are 21 T cell receptor beta chains from one sample, sequenced in a study of CD8 T cells in ankylosing spondylitis. In TCRdb, the 5' RACE reads were re-called with MiXCR into one record per CDR3 protein. The sample has about 130,000 distinct CDR3 sequences; about 13% are singletons. The specimen was blood, either unsorted or a sorted T cell fraction (not recorded which). The source of these receptors is a female donor with ankylosing spondylitis or in good health (not recorded which).

The sample holds a few counts of this clonotype. The CDR3 spells CASSPSTGSVGQYF. The DNA of the CDR3 is TGTGCCAGCAGCCCCTCGACCGGGTCGGTGGGGCAGTACTTC. The chain joins TRBV3-1 to TRBJ2-7; the D is unclear. This CDR3 has 14 amino acids. V was cut by 4 bases and J by 9 bases, with 19 bases left in between. CDR1 is LGHDT and CDR2 is YNNKEL in the germline V gene (reference sequence).

The chain is built from TRBV7-3 and TRBJ2-5, with D perhaps TRBD1 (6 bases). V gave up 5 bases and J gave up 2 bases, with 12 bases separating them. Looked up from germline, CDR1 is SGHTA and CDR2 is FQGTGA. This CDR3 comprises 14 residues. The CDR3 nucleotides are TGTGCCAGCAGCCCTCTAGGGGGTCAAGAGACCCAGTACTTC. It encodes CASSPLGGQETQYF.

This clonotype was detected ten times or more. V is TRBV20-1 and J is TRBJ2-2; 10 positions match TRBD2. Trimming at V came to 2 bases and at J to 0 bases, leaving 6 bases not matched to a gene. CDR1 and CDR2 from the germline V gene are DFQATT and SNEGSKA (reference sequence). The CDR3 is 17 residues long. CDR3 sequence (DNA): TGCAGTGCTAGACTAGCGGGAGTTTCCTCGAACACCGGGGAGCTGTTTTTT. It specifies CSARLAGVSSNTGELFF.

This clonotype was counted only a few times. This CDR3 reads CSVEGGQAYEQYF. The CDR3 bases are TGCAGCGTTGAAGGCGGGCAGGCCTACGAGCAGTACTTC. The chain combines TRBV29-1 with TRBJ2-7, with a weak D call TRBD2 (5 bases). There are 13 residues in the CDR3. Germline-derived CDR1 and CDR2 are SQVTM and ANQGSEA. The V and J ends lost 1 base and 2 bases respectively, with 9 bases between them.

CDR3 nucleotides: TGTGCCAGCAAACCGACAGGGCGGGAGACTGAAGCTTTCTTT. Translating gives CASKPTGRETEAFF. The V gene is TRBV6-1, the J gene TRBJ1-1; 7 nucleotides align to TRBD1. Germline CDR1 and CDR2: MNHNS and SASEGT. V trimming: 7 bases; J trimming: 5 bases; junction bases outside the gene matches: 10. This CDR3 comprises 14 residues.

The V call is TRBV5-1, the J call TRBJ1-2; TRBD1 matches 9 bases. V trimming: 4 bases; J trimming: 13 bases; junction bases outside the gene matches: 17. Germline CDR1 reads SGHRS; CDR2 reads YFSETQ. The CDR3 contains 15 residues. CDR3 residues: CASSPTGTGRGPGTF. As DNA, the CDR3 is TGCGCCAGCAGCCCGACCGGGACAGGGAGAGGCCCGGGCACCTTC.

In this sample, this clonotype turned up many times. The CDR3 reads CASSPRGYEQYF. The CDR3 bases are TGTGCCAGCAGCCCCCGGGGCTACGAGCAGTACTTC. The rearrangement joins TRBV6-5 to TRBJ2-7; D is perhaps TRBD2 (5 bases). V lost 6 bases, J lost 3 bases, and 9 bases lay in between. The germline V gene encodes CDR1 MNHEY and CDR2 SVGAGI. The CDR3 is made up of 12 amino acids.

The chain couples TRBV20-1 to TRBJ1-2; TRBD1 is a possible D gene (6 bases). From germline, CDR1 is DFQATT and CDR2 SNEGSKA (reference sequence). The CDR3 sequence is 14 residues long. The V end was cut by 3 bases, the J end by 8 bases, with 19 bases between. Here the CDR3 DNA reads TGCAGTGCTAGCCCCGGCCAGGGGTTGGGAGGCTACACCTTC. Its translation: CSASPGQGLGGYTF.

CDR3: CASSILAGEGLNEQFF. The CDR3 DNA sequence: TGTGCCAGTAGTATATTAGCGGGAGAAGGTTTGAATGAGCAGTTCTTC. J is TRBJ2-1 and V is TRBV19; 9 positions match TRBD2. Germline V lookup: CDR1 LNHDA, CDR2 SQIVND (reference sequence). The CDR3 is 16 amino acids. Germline trimming cut 2 bases from V and 7 bases from J; bases unmatched to any gene: 9. Supplemented by reference TRBV19 and TRBJ2-1, the full variable domain reads DGGITQSPKYLFRKEGQNVTLSCEQNLNHDAMYWYRQDPGQGLRLIYYSQIVNDFQKGDIAEGYSVSREKKESFPLTVTSAQKNPTAFYLCASSILAGEGLNEQFFGPGTRLTVL.

At least ten counts were recorded for this clonotype. The CDR3 loop reads CSARDAVRETQYF. The CDR3 coding sequence is TGCAGTGCTAGGGACGCTGTCCGAGAGACCCAGTACTTC. The chain is built from TRBV20-1 and TRBJ2-5, with no clear D. Per the germline V gene, CDR1 is DFQATT and CDR2 is SNEGSKA (reference sequence). The CDR3 is made up of 13 amino acids. V lost 3 bases to trimming and J lost 4 bases, with 12 bases between them.

The sample holds a few counts of this clonotype. The V and J genes are TRBV12-3 or TRBV12-4 and TRBJ2-7; weak D call: TRBD1 (6 bases). CDR3 length equals 16 residues. Trimming pared 3 bases from V and 0 bases from J, leaving 15 bases between. The DNA of the CDR3 is TGTGCCAGCAGTTTGGGGACAACCGGCCGCTCCTACGAGCAGTACTTC. It is translated as CASSLGTTGRSYEQYF.

A few counts support this clonotype. The chain employs TRBV3-1 and TRBJ1-2, with D hard to call. Germline loops: CDR1 LGHDT, CDR2 YNNKEL (reference sequence). This CDR3 contains 14 residues. V was clipped by 0 bases and J by 8 bases, with 13 bases between them. This chain's CDR3 is CASSQESGSGGYTF. The CDR3 DNA is TGTGCCAGCAGCCAAGAATCAGGCTCGGGCGGCTACACCTTC.

About this clonotype: This may come from a read error, since a much larger clone is one base off. The chain is built from TRBV12-3 or TRBV12-4 and TRBJ1-5; 11 bases map to TRBD1. The length of the CDR3 is 15 residues. V dropped 3 bases and J dropped 6; count of bases not matched to a gene: 4. The CDR3 DNA is TGTGCCAGCAGTTTTGGGACAGGGGGAGCTCAGCCCCAGCATTTT. Its translation: CASSFGTGGAQPQHF.

This clonotype has only a few counts. The chain is built from TRBV15 and TRBJ2-7; 8 bases are a match to TRBD1. The CDR3 totals 16 residues. The germline gives CDR1 LNHNV, CDR2 YYDKDF (reference sequence). V shed 0 bases and J 2 bases; nucleotides not matched to a gene: 6. The CDR3 DNA reads as TGTGCCACCAGCAGAGATTCCACAGGGGGGACCTACGAGCAGTACTTC. Its translation is CATSRDSTGGTYEQYF.

The rearrangement uses TRBV7-2 and TRBJ2-2; D perhaps matches TRBD2 (6 bases). CDR3 length equals 14 residues. Germline assignment: CDR1 SGHTA and CDR2 FQGNSA. The V end was cut by 1 base, the J end by 6 bases, with 9 bases between. Here the CDR3 DNA reads TGTGCCAGCAGCTTAGGAGAGCGGGCCGGGGAGCTGTTTTTT. This gives the protein CASSLGERAGELFF. Filled out from reference TRBV7-2 and TRBJ2-2, the complete variable domain reads GAGVSQSPSNKVTEKGKDVELRCDPISGHTALYWYRQSLGQGLEFLIYFQGNSAPDKSGLPSDRFSAERTGGSVSTLTIQRTQQEDSAVYLCASSLGERAGELFFGEGSRLTVL.

The chain recombines TRBV5-1 with TRBJ1-2; D not resolved. Trimming removed 6 bases from V and 4 bases from J, with 16 bases in between. Germline assignment: CDR1 SGHRS and CDR2 YFSETQ. The CDR3 runs 14 residues. The CDR3 here is CASNDQGEGYGYTF. The CDR3 DNA follows: TGCGCCAGCAACGACCAAGGAGAGGGCTATGGCTACACCTTC.

This clonotype was seen a handful of times. The genes are TRBV12-3 or TRBV12-4 and TRBJ1-4, with TRBD1 as a possible D gene (6 bases). V dropped 3 bases and J dropped 8 bases, with 10 bases sitting between them. This CDR3 is built from 13 residues. The CDR3 DNA is TGTGCCAGCAGTTTGTCGGACAGCGAAAAACTGTTTTTT. This gives the protein CASSLSDSEKLFF.

The chain uses TRBV12-3 or TRBV12-4 and TRBJ2-2, with TRBD2 matching over 12 bases. V lost 5 bases, J lost 6 bases, and 16 bases stayed unmatched. The CDR3 is 19 residues long. The CDR3 loop reads CASSRTSGERRSAAGELFF. In DNA, the CDR3 is TGTGCCAGCAGTCGGACTAGCGGGGAACGTAGGAGTGCGGCCGGGGAGCTGTTTTTT.

J is TRBJ2-6 and V is TRBV3-1; TRBD1 matches at 7 bases. The CDR3 contains 16 residues. The V and J ends lost 5 bases and 2 bases, in that order; junction bases with no gene match: 6. Germline V gene lookup returns CDR1 LGHDT and CDR2 YNNKEL (reference sequence). The CDR3 region is CASSLVDRAGANVLTF. The CDR3, as DNA: TGTGCCAGCAGCTTAGTCGACAGGGCTGGGGCCAACGTCCTGACTTTC.

This clonotype was observed many times. The gene calls are TRBV5-1 and TRBJ2-1; TRBD2 might be the D (6 bases). The germline V and J ends were trimmed by 4 bases and 0 bases, with 11 bases remaining between them. CDR1 is SGHRS, CDR2 YFSETQ, per germline. The CDR3 contains 15 residues. This chain's CDR3 is CASSPEGSSYNEQFF. In DNA form, the CDR3 reads TGCGCCAGCAGCCCGGAGGGTAGCTCCTACAATGAGCAGTTCTTC.

This clonotype was counted many times. V gene TRBV6-5 combines with J gene TRBJ1-1, with D uncertain. The germline gives CDR1 MNHEY, CDR2 SVGAGI. With 2 bases removed from V and 4 bases from J, the gap between germline ends came to 11 bases. The CDR3 contains 14 residues. For the CDR3, the DNA is TGTGCCAGCAGTTACGAACAGTTTTCCACTGAAGCTTTCTTT. It yields the protein CASSYEQFSTEAFF.